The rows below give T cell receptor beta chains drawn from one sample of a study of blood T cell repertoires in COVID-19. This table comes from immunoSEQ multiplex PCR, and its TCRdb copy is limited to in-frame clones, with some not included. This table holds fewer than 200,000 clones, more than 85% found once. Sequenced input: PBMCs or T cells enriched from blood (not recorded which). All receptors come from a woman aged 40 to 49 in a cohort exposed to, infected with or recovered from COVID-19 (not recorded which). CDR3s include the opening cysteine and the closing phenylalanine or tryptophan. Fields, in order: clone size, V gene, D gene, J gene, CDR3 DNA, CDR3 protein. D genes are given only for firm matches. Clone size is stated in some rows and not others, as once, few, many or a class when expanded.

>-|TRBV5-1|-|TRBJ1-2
TGCGCCAGCAGCTTGGTTCCTGACTATAACTATGGCTACACCTTC
CASSLVPDYNYGYTF
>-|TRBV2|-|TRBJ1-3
TGTGCCAGCAGTGAAGTCGGGGGATCTGGAAACACCATATATTTT
CASSEVGGSGNTIYF
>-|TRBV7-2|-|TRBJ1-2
TGTGCCAGCAGCGCGGTAGGTGGCTACACCTTC
CASSAVGGYTF
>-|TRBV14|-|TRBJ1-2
TGTGCCAGCAGCCAATCTTCCAGGGGCGGCTACACCTTC
CASSQSSRGGYTF
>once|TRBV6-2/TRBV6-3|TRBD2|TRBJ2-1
TGTGCCAGCAGCAACGTGGGACTAGCGGGGGCCAATGAGCAGTTCTTC
CASSNVGLAGANEQFF
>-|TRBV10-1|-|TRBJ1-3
TGCGCCAGCAGTGAAAAGGTTGGGAGTGGAAACACCATATATTTT
CASSEKVGSGNTIYF
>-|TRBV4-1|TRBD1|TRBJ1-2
TGCGCCAGCAGCCAAAACAGGGGGCTGGACTATGGCTACACCTTC
CASSQNRGLDYGYTF
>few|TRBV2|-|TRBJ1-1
TGTGCCAGCACAACGCAGGGTGAAGCTTTCTTT
CASTTQGEAFF
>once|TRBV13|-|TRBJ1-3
TGTGCCAGCAGCTCGGGACACTGGACTGGAAACACCATATATTTT
CASSSGHWTGNTIYF
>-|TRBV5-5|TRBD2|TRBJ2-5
TGTGCCAGCAGCCTCGGGGGGGCGGTGGACCAAGAGACCCAGTACTTC
CASSLGGAVDQETQYF
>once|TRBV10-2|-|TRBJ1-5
TGCGCCAGCGGAAATTTCGGGGGTATCCAGCATTTT
CASGNFGGIQHF
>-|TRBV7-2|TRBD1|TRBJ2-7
TGTGCCAGCTCGATTTCGGGACAGGGTGCCTACGAGCAGTACTTC
CASSISGQGAYEQYF
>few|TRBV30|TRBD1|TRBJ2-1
TGTGCCTGGAGCGAACCCACAGGGGGACGGTATGAGCAGTTCTTC
CAWSEPTGGRYEQFF
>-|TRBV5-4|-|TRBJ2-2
TGTGCCAGCAGCTCGGGAAAGGTGGGCACCGGGGAGCTGTTTTTT
CASSSGKVGTGELFF
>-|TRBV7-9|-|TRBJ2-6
TGTGCCAGCAGCTTAGGTAACTCTGGGGCCAACGTCCTGACTTTC
CASSLGNSGANVLTF
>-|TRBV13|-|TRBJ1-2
TGTGCCAGCAGCTTAGGGAACAGTCGTTCCCAGAACTATGGCTACACCTTC
CASSLGNSRSQNYGYTF
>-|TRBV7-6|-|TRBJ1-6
TGTGCCAGCAGCTTATCGGGGTCGAATTCACCCCTCCACTTT
CASSLSGSNSPLHF
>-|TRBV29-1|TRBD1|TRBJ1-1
TGCAGCGTCAGACAGGGGTTCAACACTGAAGCTTTCTTT
CSVRQGFNTEAFF
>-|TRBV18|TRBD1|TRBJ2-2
TGTGCCAGCTCGCAACCGGGACAGGGGGCGACCGGGGAGCTGTTTTTT
CASSQPGQGATGELFF
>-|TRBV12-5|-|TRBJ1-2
TGTGCTAGTGGTTCCCCCCCCGGGGGGCGAACCTATGGCTACACCTTC
CASGSPPGGRTYGYTF
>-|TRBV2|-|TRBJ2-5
TGTGCCAGCAGTGAATCGGTTCAAGAGACCCAGTACTTC
CASSESVQETQYF
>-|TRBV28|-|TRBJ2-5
TGTGCCAGCAGTTTACCTTCCAACAGGGTGGTAAGAGAGACCCAGTACTTC
CASSLPSNRVVRETQYF
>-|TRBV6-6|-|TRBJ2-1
TGTGCCAGCGCCGGGGTTGTGGGGGGAAGATACAATGAGCAGTTCTTC
CASAGVVGGRYNEQFF
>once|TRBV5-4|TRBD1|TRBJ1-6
TGTGCCAGCAGTCAATCCATCACAGGGGGCAATTCACCCCTCCACTTT
CASSQSITGGNSPLHF
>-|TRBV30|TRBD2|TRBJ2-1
TGTGCCTGGAGAGCCGGACTAGCGGGAGTACACAATGAGCAGTTCTTC
CAWRAGLAGVHNEQFF
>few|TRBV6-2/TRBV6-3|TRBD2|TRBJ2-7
TGTGCCAGCAGTTTAGCGGGGTTTGGCGAGCAGTACTTC
CASSLAGFGEQYF
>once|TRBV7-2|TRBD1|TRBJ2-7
TGTGCCAGCAGCAAGGGGGCGGATGATAGGTGGCTCCTCGCCGAGCAGTACTTC
CASSKGADDRWLLAEQYF
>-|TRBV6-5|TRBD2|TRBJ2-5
TGTGCCACCAAAACGGGGCGGGAGCAGTACTTC
CATKTGREQYF
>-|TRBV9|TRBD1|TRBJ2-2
TGTGCCAGCAGCGCTTGGACAGGGAACACCGGGGAGCTGTTTTTT
CASSAWTGNTGELFF
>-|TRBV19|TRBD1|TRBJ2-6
TGTGCCAGTAGCGAACGACAGGGTTTCGGGGCCAACGTCCTGACTTTC
CASSERQGFGANVLTF
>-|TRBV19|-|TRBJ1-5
TGTGCCAGTAGTATAGTGTATAATCAGCCCCAGCATTTT
CASSIVYNQPQHF
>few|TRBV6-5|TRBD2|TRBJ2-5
TGTGCCAGCAGTTACACGGGGGGACAGACCCAGTACTTC
CASSYTGGQTQYF
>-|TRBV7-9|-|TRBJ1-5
TGTGCCAGCAGCTTAAGCGGATCCGCGGGCAATCAGCCCCAGCATTTT
CASSLSGSAGNQPQHF
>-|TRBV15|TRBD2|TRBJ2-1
TGTGCCACCAGCAGAGATCTGGCTAGCGGATACAATGAGCAGTTCTTC
CATSRDLASGYNEQFF
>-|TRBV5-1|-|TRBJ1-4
TGCGCCAGCAGCTTGGACGGGACTGAGGAAAAACTGTTTTTT
CASSLDGTEEKLFF
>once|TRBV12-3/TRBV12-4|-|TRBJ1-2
TGTGCCAGCACCCTTTCGGGGGACTATGGCTACACCTTC
CASTLSGDYGYTF
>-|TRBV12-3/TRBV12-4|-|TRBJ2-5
TGTGCCAGCAGTTCCCCCGTAGAGACCCAGTACTTC
CASSSPVETQYF
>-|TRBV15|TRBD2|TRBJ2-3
TGTGCCACCAGCAGAGAGTTACGGACTAGCGGTACTAGCACAGATACGCAGTATTTT
CATSRELRTSGTSTDTQYF
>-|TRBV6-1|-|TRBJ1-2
TGTGCCAGCAGTGAAGGCAGGGTTGGCTACACCTTC
CASSEGRVGYTF
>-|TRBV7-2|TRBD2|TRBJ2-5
TGTGCCAGCAGCTTAGCAGGCGGGAGGGCCTACGAGACCCAGTACTTC
CASSLAGGRAYETQYF
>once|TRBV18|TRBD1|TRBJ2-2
TGTGCCAGCTCAGCCGGGACAGAATACACCGGGGAGCTGTTTTTT
CASSAGTEYTGELFF
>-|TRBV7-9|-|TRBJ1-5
TGTGCCAGCAGCTCCTCTCAGGGGACCGATCAGCCCCAGCATTTT
CASSSSQGTDQPQHF
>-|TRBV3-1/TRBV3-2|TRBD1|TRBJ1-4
TGTGCCAGCTCACAGGGGTGGGCGACTAATGAAAAACTGTTTTTT
CASSQGWATNEKLFF
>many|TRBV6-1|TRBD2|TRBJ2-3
TGTGCCAGCAGTGAAGCGCTAGCGGGGGGGCCTAGCACAGATACGCAGTATTTT
CASSEALAGGPSTDTQYF
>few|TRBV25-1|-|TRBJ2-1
TGTGCCAGCAGTGTTCAGACAGGGGGCCTAGCGGGAGTTGATGAGCAGTTCTTC
CASSVQTGGLAGVDEQFF
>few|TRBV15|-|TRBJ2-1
TGTGCCACCAGAAGGGTCCCGCGGGAGAGGGGGAATGAGCAGTTCTTC
CATRRVPRERGNEQFF
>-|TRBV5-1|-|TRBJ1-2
TGCGCCAGCGGAGCCACCGGGGGCTATGGCTACACCTTC
CASGATGGYGYTF
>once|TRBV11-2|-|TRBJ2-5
TGTGCCAGCAGCTTAGCGCAGGGTAGGGAGACCCAGTACTTC
CASSLAQGRETQYF
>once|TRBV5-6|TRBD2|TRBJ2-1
TGTGCCAGCAGCTTGGGAGCGGGAGGGCCAAGGGGGAATGAGCAGTTCTTC
CASSLGAGGPRGNEQFF
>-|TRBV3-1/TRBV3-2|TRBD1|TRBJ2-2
TGTGCCAGCAGCCAACGGGGACAGGGGGAATCCGGGGAGCTGTTTTTT
CASSQRGQGESGELFF
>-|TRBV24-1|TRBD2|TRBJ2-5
TGTGCCACCAGTGATCGGACTAGCGGGAACGCAAAAGAGACCCAGTACTTC
CATSDRTSGNAKETQYF
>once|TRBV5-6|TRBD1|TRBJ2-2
TGTGCCAGCAGGAGAACGGACAGGGCTTTAAGTACCGGGGAGCTGTTTTTT
CASRRTDRALSTGELFF
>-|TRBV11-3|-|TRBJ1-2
TGTGCCAGCAGCGTCGGGAGGGGCCGGGGCTACACCTTC
CASSVGRGRGYTF